This TCR beta chain was identified in a study of T cells in Graves' hyperthyroidism and ophthalmopathy. Amplification of TCR beta CDR3 regions was performed using RNA transcripts as template. A set of HTBI primers served as the primers for a first-round RT-PCR of the TCR CDR3. TCRdb reprocessed the multiplex PCR reads with MiXCR, giving one entry per CDR3 protein. The sample has approximately 430,000 distinct CDR3 sequences, 15% to 17% seen once; the top ten hold just under 8%. With 5 bases clipped from V and 7 bases from J, the junction kept 14 bases outside the gene matches. The CDR3 is 16 amino acids. Germline-derived CDR1 and CDR2 are MNHEY and SMNVEV (reference sequence).

The sample comprised blood. This receptor was identified in a woman under 30 with Graves' hyperthyroidism. This chain connects TRBV27 to TRBJ2-1; 7 bases agree with TRBD1. The CDR3 sequence: CASSPRQGPTRNEQFF. CDR3 nucleotides: TGTGCCAGCAGTCCCAGACAGGGTCCCACCCGAAATGAGCAGTTCTTC.